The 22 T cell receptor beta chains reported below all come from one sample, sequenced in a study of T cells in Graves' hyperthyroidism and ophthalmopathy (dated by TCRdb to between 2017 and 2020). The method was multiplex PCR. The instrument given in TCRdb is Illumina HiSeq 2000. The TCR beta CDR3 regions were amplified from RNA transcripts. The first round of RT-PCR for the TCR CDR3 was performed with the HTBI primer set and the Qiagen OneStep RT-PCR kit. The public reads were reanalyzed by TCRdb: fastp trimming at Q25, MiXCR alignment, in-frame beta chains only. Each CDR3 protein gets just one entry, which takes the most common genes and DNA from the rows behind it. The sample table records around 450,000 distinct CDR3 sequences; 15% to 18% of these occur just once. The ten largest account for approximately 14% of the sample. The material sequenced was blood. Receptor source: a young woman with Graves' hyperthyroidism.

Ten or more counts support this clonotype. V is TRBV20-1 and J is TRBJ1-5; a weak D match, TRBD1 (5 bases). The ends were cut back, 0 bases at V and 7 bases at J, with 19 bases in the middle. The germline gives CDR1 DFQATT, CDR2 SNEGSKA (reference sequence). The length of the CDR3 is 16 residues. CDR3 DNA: TGCAGTGCTAGAGATTTGACAGCCCCTAAGCAACAGCCCCAGCATTTT. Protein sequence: CSARDLTAPKQQPQHF.

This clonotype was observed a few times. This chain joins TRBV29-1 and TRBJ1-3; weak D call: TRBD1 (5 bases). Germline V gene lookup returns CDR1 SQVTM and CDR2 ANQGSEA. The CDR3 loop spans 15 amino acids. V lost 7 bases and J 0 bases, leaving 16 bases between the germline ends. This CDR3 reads CSASGGRSSGNTIYF. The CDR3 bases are TGCAGCGCCTCGGGGGGGAGAAGCTCTGGAAACACCATATATTTT. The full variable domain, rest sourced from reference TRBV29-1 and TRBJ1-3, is SAVISQKPSRDICQRGTSLTIQCQVDSQVTMMFWYRQQPGQSLTLIATANQGSEATYESGFVIDKFPISRPNLTFSTLTVSNMSPEDSSIYLCSASGGRSSGNTIYFGEGSWLTVV.

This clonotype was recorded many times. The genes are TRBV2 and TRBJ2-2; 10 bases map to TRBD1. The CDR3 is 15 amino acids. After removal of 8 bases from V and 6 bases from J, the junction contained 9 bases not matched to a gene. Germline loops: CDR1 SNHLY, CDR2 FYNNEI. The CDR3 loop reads CASGRDRGSAGELFF. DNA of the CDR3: TGTGCCAGCGGCCGGGACAGGGGTAGTGCCGGGGAGCTGTTTTTT.

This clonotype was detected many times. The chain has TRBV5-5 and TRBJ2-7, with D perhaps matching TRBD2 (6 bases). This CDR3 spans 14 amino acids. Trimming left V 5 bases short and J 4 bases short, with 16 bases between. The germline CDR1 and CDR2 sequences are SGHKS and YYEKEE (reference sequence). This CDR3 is CASSWRAGLYEQYF. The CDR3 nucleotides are TGTGCCAGCAGTTGGAGGGCAGGGTTGTACGAGCAGTACTTC.

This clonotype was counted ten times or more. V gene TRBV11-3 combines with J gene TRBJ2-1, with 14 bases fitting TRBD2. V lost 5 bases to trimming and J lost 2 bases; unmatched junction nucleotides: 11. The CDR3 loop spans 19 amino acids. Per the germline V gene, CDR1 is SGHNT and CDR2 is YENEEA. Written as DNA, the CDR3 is TGTGCCAGCAGCATTGGACTAGCGGGAGGACTGAGCACCTACAATGAGCAGTTCTTC. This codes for CASSIGLAGGLSTYNEQFF. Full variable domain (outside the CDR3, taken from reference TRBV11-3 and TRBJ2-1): EAGVVQSPRYKIIEKKQPVAFWCNPISGHNTLYWYLQNLGQGPELLIRYENEEAVDDSQLPKDRFSAERLKGVDSTLKIQPAELGDSAVYLCASSIGLAGGLSTYNEQFFGPGTRLTVL.

DNA for the CDR3: TGTGCCAGCAGTAACGGGCCCACGGGAGGGCAGTTCTTC. It encodes CASSNGPTGGQFF. J is TRBJ2-1 and V is TRBV28, with 7 bases identical to TRBD2. The length of the CDR3 is 13 residues. Germline V gives CDR1 MDHEN, CDR2 SYDVKM. V was pared by 5 bases and J by 12 bases, with 10 bases of the junction left unmatched.

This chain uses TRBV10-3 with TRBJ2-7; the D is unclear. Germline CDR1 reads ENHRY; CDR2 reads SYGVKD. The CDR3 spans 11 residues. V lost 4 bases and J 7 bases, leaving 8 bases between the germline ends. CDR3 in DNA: TGTGCCATCAGTGGAGGCGCGGAGCAGTACTTC. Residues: CAISGGAEQYF.

The DNA of the CDR3 is TGTGCCAGCAGCTCCCCAAACAGGCGAACCTACGAGCAGTACTTC. The encoded protein is CASSSPNRRTYEQYF. V gene TRBV7-2 combines with J gene TRBJ2-7; TRBD1 might be the D (5 bases). CDR3 length equals 15 residues. The V end lost 4 bases, the J end lost 2 bases, and 15 bases lay between the germline ends. Germline V CDR1 and CDR2: SGHTA, FQGNSA.

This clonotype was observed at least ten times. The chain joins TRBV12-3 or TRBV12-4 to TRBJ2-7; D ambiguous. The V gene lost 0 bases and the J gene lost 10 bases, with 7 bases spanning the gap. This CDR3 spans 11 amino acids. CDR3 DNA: TGTGCCAGCAGTTTAGCCTATGATCAGTACTTC. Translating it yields CASSLAYDQYF.

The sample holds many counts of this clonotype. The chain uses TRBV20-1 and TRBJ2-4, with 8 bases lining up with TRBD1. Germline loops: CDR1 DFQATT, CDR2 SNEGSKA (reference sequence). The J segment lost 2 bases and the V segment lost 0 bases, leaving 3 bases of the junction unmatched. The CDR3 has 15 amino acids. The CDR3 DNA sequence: TGCAGTGCTAGAGAGGACAGGGCACCCAAAAACATTCAGTACTTC. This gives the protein CSAREDRAPKNIQYF.

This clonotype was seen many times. Written as DNA, the CDR3 is TGTGCCAGCAGTGAATTTGGACTAGCGGGAGGTTACTCCACAGATACGCAGTATTTT. This gives the protein CASSEFGLAGGYSTDTQYF. The chain is built from TRBV6-1 and TRBJ2-3; 14 nucleotides align to TRBD2. Germline loops: CDR1 MNHNS, CDR2 SASEGT. Trimming removed 2 bases from V and 2 bases from J; junction bases left unmatched: 9. The CDR3 consists of 19 residues.

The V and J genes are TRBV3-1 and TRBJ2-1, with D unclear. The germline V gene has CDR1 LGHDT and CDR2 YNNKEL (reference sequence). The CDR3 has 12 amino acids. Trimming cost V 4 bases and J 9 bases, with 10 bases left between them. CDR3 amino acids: CASSLGPSEQFF. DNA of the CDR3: TGTGCCAGCAGCCTAGGACCAAGTGAGCAGTTCTTC.

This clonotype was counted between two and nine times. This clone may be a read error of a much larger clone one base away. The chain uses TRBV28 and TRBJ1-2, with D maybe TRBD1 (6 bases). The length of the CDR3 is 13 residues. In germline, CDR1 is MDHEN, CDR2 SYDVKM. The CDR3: CANSLGGTRGYTF. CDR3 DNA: TGTGCCAACAGTTTAGGGGGGACTCGGGGCTACACCTTC.

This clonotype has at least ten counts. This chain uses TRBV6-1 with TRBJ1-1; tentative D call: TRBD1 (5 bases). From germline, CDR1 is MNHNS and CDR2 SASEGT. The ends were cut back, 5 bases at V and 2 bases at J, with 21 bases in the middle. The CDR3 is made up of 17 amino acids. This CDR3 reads CASSPQGNTPFNTEAFF. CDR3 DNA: TGTGCCAGCAGTCCCCAGGGTAACACCCCGTTCAACACTGAAGCTTTCTTT.

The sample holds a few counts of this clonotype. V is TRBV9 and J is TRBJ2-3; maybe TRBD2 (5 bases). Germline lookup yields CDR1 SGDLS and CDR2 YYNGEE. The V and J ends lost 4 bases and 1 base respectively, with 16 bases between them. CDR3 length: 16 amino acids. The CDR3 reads CASSPEEAGGTDTQYF. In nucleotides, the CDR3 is TGTGCCAGCAGCCCCGAGGAGGCCGGGGGCACAGATACGCAGTATTTT.

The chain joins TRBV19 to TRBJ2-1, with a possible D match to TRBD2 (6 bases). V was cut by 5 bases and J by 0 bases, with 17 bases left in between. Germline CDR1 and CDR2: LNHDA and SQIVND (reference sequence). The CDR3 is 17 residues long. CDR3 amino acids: CASSVYPGGSSYNEQFF. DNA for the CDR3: TGTGCCAGTAGTGTATACCCCGGGGGAAGCTCCTACAATGAGCAGTTCTTC.

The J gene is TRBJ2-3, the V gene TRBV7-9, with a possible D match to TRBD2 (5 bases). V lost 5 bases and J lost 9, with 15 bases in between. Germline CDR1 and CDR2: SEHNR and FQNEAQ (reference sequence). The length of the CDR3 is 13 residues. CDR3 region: CASSPTLADTQYF. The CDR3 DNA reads TGTGCCAGCAGCCCTACTCTAGCTGACACGCAGTATTTT.

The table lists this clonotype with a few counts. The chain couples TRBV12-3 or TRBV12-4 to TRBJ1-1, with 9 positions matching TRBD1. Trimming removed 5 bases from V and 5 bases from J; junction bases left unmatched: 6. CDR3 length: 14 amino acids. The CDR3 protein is CASSKDRGRTEAFF. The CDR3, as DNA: TGTGCCAGCAGTAAAGACAGGGGGAGAACTGAAGCTTTCTTT.

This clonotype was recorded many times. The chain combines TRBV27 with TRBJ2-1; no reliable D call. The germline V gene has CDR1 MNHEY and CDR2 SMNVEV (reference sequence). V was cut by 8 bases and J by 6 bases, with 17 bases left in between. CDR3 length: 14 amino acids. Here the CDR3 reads CASDSRPLTNEQFF. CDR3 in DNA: TGTGCCAGCGATTCAAGGCCCCTTACCAATGAGCAGTTCTTC.

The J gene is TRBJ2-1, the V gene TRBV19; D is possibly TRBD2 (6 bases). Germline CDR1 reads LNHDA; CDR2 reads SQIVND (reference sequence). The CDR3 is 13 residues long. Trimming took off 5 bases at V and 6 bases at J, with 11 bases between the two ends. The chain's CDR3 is CASSGGILNEQFF. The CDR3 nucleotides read TGTGCCAGTAGTGGGGGGATTCTCAATGAGCAGTTCTTC.

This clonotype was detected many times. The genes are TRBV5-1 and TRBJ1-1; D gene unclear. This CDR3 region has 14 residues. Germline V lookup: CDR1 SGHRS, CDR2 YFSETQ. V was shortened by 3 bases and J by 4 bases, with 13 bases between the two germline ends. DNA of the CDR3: TGCGCCAGCAGCTCTGAGGTGTATGGCACTGAAGCTTTCTTT. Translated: CASSSEVYGTEAFF.

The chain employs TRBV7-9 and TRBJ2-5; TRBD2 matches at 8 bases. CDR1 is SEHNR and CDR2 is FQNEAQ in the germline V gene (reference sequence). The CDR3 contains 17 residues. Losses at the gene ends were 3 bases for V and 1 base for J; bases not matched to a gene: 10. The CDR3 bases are TGTGCCAGCAGCTTTCCCCCCGGGCTAGCGGGCCAAGAGACCCAGTACTTC. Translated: CASSFPPGLAGQETQYF.